This TCR beta chain emerged from a study of technical replicates of blood from several donors. The method was immunoSEQ multiplex PCR; TCRdb's version includes in-frame clones alone and lacks a portion of them. The sample contains roughly 62,000 clones, over 85% of which appear only once. Germline V gene data show CDR1 as LGHNA and CDR2 as YSLEER. V was cut by 0 bases and J by 8 bases, with 14 bases left in between. The CDR3 runs to 15 residues. The V call is TRBV4-3, the J call TRBJ2-1; D possibly corresponds to TRBD2 (5 bases). The sample taken for sequencing was PBMCs. The sequence was obtained from a human donor in good health. Some clones in this sample may be carry-over from other donors' samples. CDR3 region: CASSQDRDSGDEQFF. The CDR3 DNA reads TGCGCCAGCAGCCAAGATCGGGATTCTGGGGATGAGCAGTTCTTC.